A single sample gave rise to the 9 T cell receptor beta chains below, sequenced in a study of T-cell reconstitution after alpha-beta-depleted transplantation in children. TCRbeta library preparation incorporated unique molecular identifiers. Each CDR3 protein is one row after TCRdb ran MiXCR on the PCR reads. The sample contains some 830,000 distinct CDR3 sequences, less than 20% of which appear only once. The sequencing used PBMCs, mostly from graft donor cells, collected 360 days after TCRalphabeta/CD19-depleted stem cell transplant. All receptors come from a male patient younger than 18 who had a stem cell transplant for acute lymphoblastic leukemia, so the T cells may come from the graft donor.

CDR3 in DNA: TGCGCCAGCAGCTTGGCCCCAGGGGTCGCCTACGAGCAGTACTTC. Residues: CASSLAPGVAYEQYF. The V call is TRBV5-1, the J call TRBJ2-7; TRBD1 might be the D (6 bases). Trimming stripped 0 bases from V and 2 bases from J, with 12 bases between. Per the germline V gene, CDR1 is SGHRS and CDR2 is YFSETQ. This CDR3 has 15 amino acids.

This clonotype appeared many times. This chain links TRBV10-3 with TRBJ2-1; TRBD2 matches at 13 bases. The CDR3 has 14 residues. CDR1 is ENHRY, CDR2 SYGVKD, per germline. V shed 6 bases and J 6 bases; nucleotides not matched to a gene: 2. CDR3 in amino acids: CAIRGLAGINEQFF. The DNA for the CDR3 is TGTGCCATCAGGGGACTAGCGGGAATCAATGAGCAGTTCTTC.

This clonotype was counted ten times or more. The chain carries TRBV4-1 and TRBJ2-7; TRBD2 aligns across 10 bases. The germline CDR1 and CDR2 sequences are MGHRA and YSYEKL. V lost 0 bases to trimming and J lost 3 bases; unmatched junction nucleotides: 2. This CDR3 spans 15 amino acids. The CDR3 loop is CASSQDLAGDYEQYF. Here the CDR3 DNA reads TGCGCCAGCAGCCAAGACCTAGCGGGAGACTACGAGCAGTACTTC.

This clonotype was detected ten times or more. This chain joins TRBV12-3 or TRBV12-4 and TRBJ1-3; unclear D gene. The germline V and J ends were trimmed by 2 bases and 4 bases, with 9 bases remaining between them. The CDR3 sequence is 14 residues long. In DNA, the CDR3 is TGTGCCAGCAGTTTATGGGGTGCAGGAAACACCATATATTTT. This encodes CASSLWGAGNTIYF.

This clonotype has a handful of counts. The CDR3 spells CASSRENRVMGETQYF. In DNA, the CDR3 is TGTGCCAGCAGCAGGGAGAACAGGGTGATGGGGGAGACCCAGTACTTC. The rearrangement links TRBV21-1 to TRBJ2-5; no check of the table's D call, TRBD1, against the DNA was made. TRBV21-1 is classified as a pseudogene. The CDR3 covers 16 residues.

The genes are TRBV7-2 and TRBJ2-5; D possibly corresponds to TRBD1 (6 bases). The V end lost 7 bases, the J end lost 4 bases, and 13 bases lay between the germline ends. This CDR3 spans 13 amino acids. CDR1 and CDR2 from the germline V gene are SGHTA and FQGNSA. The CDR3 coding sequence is TGTGCCAGCACTAGGGGACAACGAGAGACCCAGTACTTC. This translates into CASTRGQRETQYF.

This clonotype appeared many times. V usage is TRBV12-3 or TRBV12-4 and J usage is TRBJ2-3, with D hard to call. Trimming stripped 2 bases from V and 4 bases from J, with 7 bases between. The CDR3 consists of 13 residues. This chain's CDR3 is CASSLSRPDTQYF. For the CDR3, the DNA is TGTGCCAGCAGTTTATCTCGCCCAGATACGCAGTATTTT.

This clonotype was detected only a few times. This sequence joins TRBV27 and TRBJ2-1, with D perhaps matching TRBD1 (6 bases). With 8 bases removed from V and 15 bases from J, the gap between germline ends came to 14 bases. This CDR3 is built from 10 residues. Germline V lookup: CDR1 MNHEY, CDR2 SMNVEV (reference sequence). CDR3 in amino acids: CASRGGWRFF. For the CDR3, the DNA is TGTGCCAGCCGAGGGGGTTGGCGGTTCTTC.

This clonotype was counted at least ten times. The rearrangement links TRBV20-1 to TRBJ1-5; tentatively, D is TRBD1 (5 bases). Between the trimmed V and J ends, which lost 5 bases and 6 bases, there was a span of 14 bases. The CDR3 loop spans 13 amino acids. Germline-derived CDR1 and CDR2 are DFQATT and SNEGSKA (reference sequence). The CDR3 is CSAGGVRSQPQHF. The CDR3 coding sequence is TGCAGTGCTGGGGGGGTTCGTAGTCAGCCCCAGCATTTT.